The rows below give T cell receptor beta chains drawn from one sample of a study of shared clonotypes between healthy human individuals. Some clones are missing from TCRdb's copy, which holds only in-frame ones; the method was immunoSEQ multiplex PCR. The sample has 1.6 million or so clones; around 95% are singletons. The sample was naive CD4+ T cells sorted from blood. These receptors were obtained from a man aged 25 to 45 in good health. The CDR3 runs from the conserved cysteine through the conserved F or W. The order of the fields is D gene, V gene, J gene, clone size, CDR3 DNA, CDR3 protein. A D gene is named only where the DNA matches it firmly. The listing skips clone size in some rows; elsewhere it reads once, few, many or a size class.

D: .
V: TRBV4-1
J: TRBJ2-7
size: .
DNA: TGCGCCAGCAGCCAAGAATGGGATGGGGCAGGGGCTTCCTACGAGCAGTACTTC
CDR3: CASSQEWDGAGASYEQYF

D: .
V: TRBV6-5
J: TRBJ2-1
size: .
DNA: TGTGCCAGCAGTTTTTCCCGGGGCCGAGGGAATGAGCAGTTCTTC
CDR3: CASSFSRGRGNEQFF

D: TRBD1
V: TRBV29-1
J: TRBJ1-5
size: .
DNA: TGCAGCGTAGGACAGGGGACGGATAGCAATCAGCCCCAGCATTTT
CDR3: CSVGQGTDSNQPQHF

D: .
V: TRBV5-5
J: TRBJ2-7
size: once
DNA: TGTGCCAGCAGCTTGGTTGGATCCTCCTACGAGCAGTACTTC
CDR3: CASSLVGSSYEQYF

D: .
V: TRBV11-2
J: TRBJ1-5
size: .
DNA: TGTGCCAGCAGCCCCGGGGGCGGTTATAGCAATCAGCCCCAGCATTTT
CDR3: CASSPGGGYSNQPQHF

D: .
V: TRBV15
J: TRBJ2-1
size: .
DNA: TGTGCCACCAGCAGAGGCAGGGAGAGAGTCTACAATGAGCAGTTCTTC
CDR3: CATSRGRERVYNEQFF

D: TRBD1
V: TRBV7-8
J: TRBJ2-1
size: .
DNA: TGTGCCAGCAGCTTAGGAGGAACAGGGGGATTAGTTGAGCAGTTCTTC
CDR3: CASSLGGTGGLVEQFF

D: .
V: TRBV6-5
J: TRBJ2-1
size: .
DNA: TGTGCCAGCAGTTACTCGGCGGGTCTCTCCTACAATGAGCAGTTCTTC
CDR3: CASSYSAGLSYNEQFF

D: TRBD1
V: TRBV4-1
J: TRBJ1-2
size: .
DNA: TGCGCCAGCAGACCGGACAGGGTTAACTATGGCTACACCTTC
CDR3: CASRPDRVNYGYTF

D: .
V: TRBV4-3
J: TRBJ1-1
size: .
DNA: TGCGCCAGCAGCCAAGATTGGGGGGTTGGGACTGAAGCTTTCTTT
CDR3: CASSQDWGVGTEAFF

D: .
V: TRBV29-1
J: TRBJ2-7
size: .
DNA: TGCAGCGTTTACAGTGAGGTCCACGAGCAGTACTTC
CDR3: CSVYSEVHEQYF

D: .
V: TRBV5-6
J: TRBJ2-1
size: .
DNA: TGTGCCAGCAGCTTGAGATGGCCATCCTACAATGAGCAGTTCTTC
CDR3: CASSLRWPSYNEQFF

D: .
V: TRBV27
J: TRBJ1-4
size: .
DNA: TGTGCCAGCAGTTTTGGGCAGGGCACAAATGAAAAACTGTTTTTT
CDR3: CASSFGQGTNEKLFF

D: TRBD1
V: TRBV10-3
J: TRBJ2-7
size: .
DNA: TGTGCCAGTGGGACAGGGTGGCTCTACGAGCAGTACTTC
CDR3: CASGTGWLYEQYF

D: .
V: TRBV7-3
J: TRBJ2-5
size: .
DNA: TGTGCCAGCAGCCCGGGGAGCGGAGAGACCCAGTACTTC
CDR3: CASSPGSGETQYF

D: TRBD2
V: TRBV7-9
J: TRBJ2-1
size: .
DNA: TGTGCCACCGAGAAGCGGGGATACAATGAGCAGTTCTTC
CDR3: CATEKRGYNEQFF

D: .
V: TRBV10-3
J: TRBJ2-5
size: .
DNA: TGTGCCATCTCGACGGAAGAGACCCAGTACTTC
CDR3: CAISTEETQYF

D: .
V: TRBV10-3
J: TRBJ2-2
size: .
DNA: TGTGCCATCAGAAAGGGGGACACCGGGGAGCTGTTTTTT
CDR3: CAIRKGDTGELFF

D: .
V: TRBV6-4
J: TRBJ2-2
size: .
DNA: TGTGCCAGCAGTGAGCTTCCGTCTGGGGAGCTGTTTTTT
CDR3: CASSELPSGELFF

D: TRBD1
V: TRBV25-1
J: TRBJ1-6
size: .
DNA: TGTGCCAGCACTCGGACAGGGCAGGGTTCACCCCTCCACTTT
CDR3: CASTRTGQGSPLHF

D: .
V: TRBV7-9
J: TRBJ1-2
size: .
DNA: TGTGCCAGCAGCCCAGGGGACTACACCTTC
CDR3: CASSPGDYTF